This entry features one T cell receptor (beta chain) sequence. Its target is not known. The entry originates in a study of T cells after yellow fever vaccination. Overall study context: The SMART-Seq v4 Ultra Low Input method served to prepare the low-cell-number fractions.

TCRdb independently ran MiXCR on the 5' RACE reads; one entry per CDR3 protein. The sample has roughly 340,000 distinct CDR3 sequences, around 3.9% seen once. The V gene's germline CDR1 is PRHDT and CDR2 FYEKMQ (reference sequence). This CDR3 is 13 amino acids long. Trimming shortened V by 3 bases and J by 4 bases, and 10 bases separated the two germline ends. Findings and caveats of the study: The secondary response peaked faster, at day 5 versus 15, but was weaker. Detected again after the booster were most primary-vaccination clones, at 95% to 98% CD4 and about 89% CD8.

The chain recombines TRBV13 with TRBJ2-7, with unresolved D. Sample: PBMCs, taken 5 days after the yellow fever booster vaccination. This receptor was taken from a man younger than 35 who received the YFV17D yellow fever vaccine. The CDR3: CASSFFRAYEQYF. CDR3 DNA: TGTGCCAGCAGCTTTTTTAGGGCTTACGAGCAGTACTTC.